Listed below are T cell receptor beta chains from one sample, sequenced in a study of a mutant IDH1 vaccine in newly diagnosed glioma. Their antigens are not known. TCRdb's copy holds only in-frame clones and misses some; the assay was immunoSEQ multiplex PCR. The sample has some 59,000 clones, 89% seen once; the top ten hold approximately 1.9%. The sequencing here drew on PBMCs, taken from a glioma patient whose treatment included an IDH1 peptide vaccine. These receptors were collected from a man aged 40-50 years with glioma. Each CDR3 is given with its conserved first and last residue. The D gene is left open where the match is weak. For some rows the clone size is stated as once, few or many, or as a class when expanded; others skip it.

clone size	D gene	V gene	J gene	CDR3 DNA	CDR3 protein
few	NA	TRBV4-1	TRBJ1-1	TGCGCCAGCAGCCTCGGGATTGTGAACACTGAAGCTTTCTTT	CASSLGIVNTEAFF
NA	TRBD2	TRBV11-1	TRBJ2-3	TGTGCCAGCAGCCCAAGCGGGACCCGCACAGATACGCAGTATTTT	CASSPSGTRTDTQYF
NA	NA	TRBV6-1	TRBJ1-6	TGTGCCAGCACTCCCGGGAAAGGGAATTCACCCCTCCACTTT	CASTPGKGNSPLHF
medium-sized	TRBD1	TRBV6-4	TRBJ1-1	TGTGCCAGCGATTTCAGGACAGGGCGAATTGGGCTGAACACTGAAGCTTTCTTT	CASDFRTGRIGLNTEAFF
NA	NA	TRBV14	TRBJ1-2	TGTGCCAGCAGCCACTCCGAAGACTATGGCTACACCTTC	CASSHSEDYGYTF
NA	NA	TRBV30	TRBJ1-5	TGTGCCTGGAGTGGTGGGGGGATTGGGCAGCCCCAGCATTTT	CAWSGGGIGQPQHF
NA	NA	TRBV2	TRBJ2-5	TGTGCCAGCAGTGAAGCGGTGAGGGGTGGGACCCAGTACTTC	CASSEAVRGGTQYF
NA	NA	TRBV19	TRBJ1-5	TGTGCCAGTAGTCCTCAGGGTCGGAGCAATCAGCCCCAGCATTTT	CASSPQGRSNQPQHF
NA	NA	TRBV5-1	TRBJ2-3	TGCGCCAGCAGTCCTGACAGTTCTATTAAGTATTTT	CASSPDSSIKYF
NA	TRBD1	TRBV6-6	TRBJ1-6	TGTGCCAGCAGTTACTCCATTGGACAGGGGCTAACACCCCTCCACTTT	CASSYSIGQGLTPLHF
NA	TRBD2	TRBV7-9	TRBJ2-1	TGTGCCAGCAGCTTTATTCTAGCGGGGGGAAATGAGCAGTTCTTC	CASSFILAGGNEQFF
NA	NA	TRBV6-5	TRBJ2-5	TGTGCCAGCAGTTACTCTGGCGGAGAGACCCAGTACTTC	CASSYSGGETQYF
NA	NA	TRBV2	TRBJ2-5	TGTGCCAGCAGTCGGCCGAGTGGGGAGACCCAGTACTTC	CASSRPSGETQYF
NA	NA	TRBV25-1	TRBJ2-1	TGTGCCAGCAGGCCCCCAGGAAGGAGCTCCTACAATGAGCAGTTCTTC	CASRPPGRSSYNEQFF
NA	NA	TRBV5-5	TRBJ2-3	TGTGCCAGCAGCCACGAAGATGCTGGACGGGCTCGAGGGTATACAGATACGCAGTATTTT	CASSHEDAGRARGYTDTQYF
NA	TRBD2	TRBV29-1	TRBJ2-3	TGCAGCGTTGTTACTAGCGGCACAGATACGCAGTATTTT	CSVVTSGTDTQYF
NA	NA	TRBV29-1	TRBJ2-1	TGCAGCGTTGAAGAAAAGGTAGTCAATGAGCAGTTCTTC	CSVEEKVVNEQFF